The entry below gives a single TCR beta chain sequence along with its context. The record originates from a study of blood T cell repertoires in COVID-19. The CDR3 runs to 15 residues. Germline V CDR1 and CDR2: SGHDT, YYEEEE. The ends were cut back, 6 bases at V and 2 bases at J, with 18 bases in the middle. Sequencing was performed with immunoSEQ multiplex PCR; in TCRdb, only in-frame clones are kept and a portion is missing. Of fewer than 250,000 clones in the sample, roughly 82% were seen once. The chain carries TRBV5-6 and TRBJ2-7, with D possibly TRBD1 on 5 matching bases. The clonotype originates from a woman aged 70-85 years with acute or convalescent COVID-19. The specimen sequenced was peripheral blood. The CDR3 coding sequence is TGTGCCAGCAACCACCCTAGACAGCAACCCTACGAGCAGTACTTC. This sequence encodes CASNHPRQQPYEQYF.